The 26 T cell receptor beta chains below all came from one sample that was sequenced in a study of long-term antiretroviral therapy in people with HIV (dated by TCRdb to between 2021 and 2024). The immunoSEQ hsTCRB v3.0 assay was used at survey level resolution to sequence the TRB variable region. The source is immuneACCESS, and TCRdb retained only in-frame sequences with V and J called. Part of the clones is not carried over; for the studies checked, unresolved V genes explain less than half of this, and the remainder is unexplained. The sample table contains approximately 17,000 clones; only one count was recorded for 78% of them. Clones ranked in the top ten supply about 13% of the sample. The material was unsorted PBMCs, obtained 3.1 to 3.3 years after starting antiretroviral therapy. The receptors were gathered from a woman aged 40 to 55 with HIV.

The chain uses TRBV6-1 and TRBJ2-7; D may be TRBD2 (5 bases). The CDR3 covers 13 residues. Between the trimmed V and J ends, which lost 8 bases and 5 bases, there was a span of 16 bases. Germline assignment: CDR1 MNHNS and CDR2 SASEGT. CDR3 residues: CASARETTHEQYF. The CDR3 DNA sequence: TGTGCCAGCGCTAGGGAGACCACCCACGAGCAGTACTTC.

This clone has a handful of counts. The V gene is TRBV5-6, the J gene TRBJ2-7; maybe TRBD2 (6 bases). The ends were cut back, 0 bases at V and 3 bases at J, with 10 bases in the middle. The CDR3 is 14 residues long. Per the germline V gene, CDR1 is SGHDT and CDR2 is YYEEEE. CDR3 in amino acids: CASSLGGDFYEQYF. As DNA, the CDR3 is TGTGCCAGCAGCTTGGGCGGGGATTTCTACGAGCAGTACTTC.

The chain joins TRBV30 to TRBJ1-6; maybe TRBD1 (5 bases). The V gene lost 5 bases and the J gene lost 7 bases, with 9 bases spanning the gap. This CDR3 is built from 12 residues. CDR1 GTSNPN and CDR2 SVGIG come from the germline V gene (reference sequence). As DNA, the CDR3 is TGTGCCTGGGGGGCGGCCAATTCACCCCTCCACTTT. Translating gives CAWGAANSPLHF.

This clone has only a few counts. The chain couples TRBV5-1 to TRBJ1-5; D not certain. V was cut by 4 bases and J by 5 bases, with 16 bases left in between. Looked up from germline, CDR1 is SGHRS and CDR2 is YFSETQ. The CDR3 contains 15 residues. CDR3 loop: CASSPDGRGDQPQHF. The CDR3 DNA is TGCGCCAGCAGCCCCGACGGGAGAGGAGATCAGCCCCAGCATTTT.

The chain combines TRBV6-5 with TRBJ2-7, with no clear D. Germline V gene sequence: CDR1 MNHEY, CDR2 SVGAGI. V was shortened by 4 bases and J by 1 base, with 5 bases between the two germline ends. CDR3 size: 12 residues. The CDR3 DNA sequence: TGTGCCAGCAGTTCAAATTCCTACGAGCAGTACTTC. This gives the protein CASSSNSYEQYF.

This clone was seen a single time. The chain has TRBV30 and TRBJ1-3, with a weak D call TRBD1 (5 bases). There are 13 residues in the CDR3. Per the germline V gene, CDR1 is GTSNPN and CDR2 is SVGIG (reference sequence). The V end was cut by 8 bases, the J end by 2 bases, with 13 bases between. The CDR3 reads CAGQGLAGNTIYF. DNA of the CDR3: TGTGCCGGCCAGGGCCTGGCTGGAAACACCATATATTTT.

The chain has TRBV5-6 and TRBJ1-2; TRBD1 is a possible D gene (5 bases). V lost 4 bases to trimming and J lost 4 bases, with 14 bases between them. Germline assignment: CDR1 SGHDT and CDR2 YYEEEE. The CDR3 has 14 residues. CDR3 amino acids: CASSPGTRGYGYTF. CDR3 coding DNA: TGTGCCAGCAGCCCCGGGACCCGCGGCTATGGCTACACCTTC.

The V call is TRBV6-5, the J call TRBJ1-5, with 7 bases fitting TRBD1. This CDR3 contains 15 residues. Germline assignment: CDR1 MNHEY and CDR2 SVGAGI. V was clipped by 6 bases and J by 6 bases; unmatched bases: 11. The CDR3 region has the DNA TGTGCCAGCAGCCGCGACAGGGAAACGGGTCAGCCCCAGCATTTT. It translates to CASSRDRETGQPQHF.

The V and J genes are TRBV30 and TRBJ2-7, with D possibly called TRBD1 or TRBD2 (6 bases each). Per germline, CDR1 GTSNPN and CDR2 SVGIG (reference sequence). CDR3 length equals 11 residues. Trimming cost V 6 bases and J 7 bases, with 13 bases left between them. CDR3 amino acids: CACTGAHEQYF. CDR3 nucleotide sequence: TGTGCCTGCACGGGGGCGCATGAGCAGTACTTC.

This clone is termed medium-sized. The rearrangement uses TRBV6-1 and TRBJ1-5; D may be TRBD1 (5 bases). Germline lookup yields CDR1 MNHNS and CDR2 SASEGT. This CDR3 has 15 residues. V lost 8 bases to trimming and J lost 3 bases, with 17 bases between them. CDR3 loop: CASARLQGINQPQHF. In nucleotides, the CDR3 is TGTGCCAGCGCGAGGTTGCAGGGTATCAATCAGCCCCAGCATTTT.

The V gene is TRBV7-9, the J gene TRBJ2-5; possibly TRBD1 or TRBD2 for D (7 bases each). CDR1 and CDR2 (germline): SEHNR, FQNEAQ (reference sequence). The CDR3 loop spans 15 amino acids. V was pared by 4 bases and J by 3 bases, with 15 bases between. The CDR3 coding sequence is TGTGCCAGCAGCTCAAACAGGGGAGGGGAAGAGACCCAGTACTTC. Protein: CASSSNRGGEETQYF. The variable domain in full, with the rest retrieved from reference TRBV7-9 and TRBJ2-5, is DTGVSQNPRHKITKRGQNVTFRCDPISEHNRLYWYRQTLGQGPEFLTYFQNEAQLEKSRLLSDRFSAERPKGSFSTLEIQRTEQGDSAMYLCASSSNRGGEETQYFGPGTRLLVL.

CDR3 coding DNA: TGTGCCAGCAGCTTCGTAGGCGCTGAAGCTTTCTTT. Encoded protein: CASSFVGAEAFF. V usage is TRBV7-9 and J usage is TRBJ1-1; D remains ambiguous. V lost 3 bases, J lost 6 bases, and 8 bases lay in between. The CDR3 is 12 amino acids. Germline CDR1 SEHNR, CDR2 FQNEAQ (reference sequence).

This chain connects TRBV7-9 to TRBJ1-4, with D hard to call. This CDR3 has 11 amino acids. Germline V gene data show CDR1 as SEHNR and CDR2 as FQNEAQ (reference sequence). V lost 5 bases to trimming and J lost 11 bases, with 9 bases between them. The CDR3 reads CASSPGGKLFF. In DNA, the CDR3 is TGTGCCAGCAGCCCGGGCGGGAAACTGTTTTTT.

This rearrangement joins TRBV2 to TRBJ1-1, with a tentative D call TRBD1 (5 bases). V was trimmed by 2 bases and J by 0 bases, leaving 10 bases between them. The germline gives CDR1 SNHLY, CDR2 FYNNEI. This CDR3 is 15 amino acids long. CDR3 bases: TGTGCCAGCAGTGAAAGGGGTATCCTGAACACTGAAGCTTTCTTT. Translated: CASSERGILNTEAFF.

The CDR3 sequence is CASSRGGKETQYF. CDR3 nucleotide sequence: TGTGCCAGCAGCCGTGGGGGGAAAGAGACCCAGTACTTC. The V gene is TRBV7-9, the J gene TRBJ2-5; the D gene is possibly TRBD2 (6 bases). The CDR3 consists of 13 residues. Trimming left V 5 bases short and J 3 bases short, with 10 bases between. Germline-derived CDR1 and CDR2 are SEHNR and FQNEAQ (reference sequence).

V gene TRBV5-6 combines with J gene TRBJ2-1; D unclear. The CDR3 runs 16 residues. The V gene's germline CDR1 is SGHDT and CDR2 YYEEEE. The V end was cut by 6 bases, the J end by 3 bases, with 19 bases between. CDR3 region: CASTLQAPRFYNEQFF. In nucleotides, the CDR3 is TGTGCCAGCACTCTCCAAGCCCCCCGCTTCTACAATGAGCAGTTCTTC.

In its sample, this clone was seen a few times. This chain uses TRBV7-3 with TRBJ2-5, with 7 bases identical to TRBD2. Germline V gene lookup returns CDR1 SGHTA and CDR2 FQGTGA. The ends lost 2 bases at V and 1 base at J; junction bases unmatched: 1. The CDR3 runs to 14 residues. The CDR3 nucleotides are TGTGCCAGCAGCTTAGGGACTACCCAAGAGACCCAGTACTTC. Protein product: CASSLGTTQETQYF.

This rearrangement joins TRBV6-6 to TRBJ2-3; D may be TRBD1 or TRBD2 (5 bases each). Germline V gene lookup returns CDR1 MNHNY and CDR2 SVGAGI (reference sequence). The CDR3 is 15 amino acids. The germline V and J ends were trimmed by 0 bases and 4 bases, with 11 bases remaining between them. The CDR3 loop is CASSYSGGGADTQYF. CDR3 sequence (DNA): TGTGCCAGCAGTTACTCTGGGGGTGGCGCAGATACGCAGTATTTT.

Of note for this clone: A junction end diverges from the germline sequence, so it may reflect a read error. This chain joins TRBV7-7 and TRBJ2-5, with 10 bases lining up with TRBD2. The CDR3 spans 15 residues. Germline values: CDR1 SSHAT, CDR2 FNYEAQ (reference sequence). The CDR3 spells CASSLGLAAGETQYF. The CDR3 DNA is TGTGCTAGCAGCTTAGGACTAGCGGCTGGGGAGACCCAGTACTTC.

V is TRBV2 and J is TRBJ1-4; no clear D gene. CDR3 length: 13 amino acids. V lost 4 bases, J lost 7 bases, and 10 bases lay in between. Germline V lookup: CDR1 SNHLY, CDR2 FYNNEI. CDR3 amino acids: CASSGGSLEKLFF. The CDR3 region has the DNA TGTGCCAGCAGTGGAGGCAGCCTTGAAAAACTGTTTTTT.

The V and J genes are TRBV6-5 and TRBJ2-2, with TRBD1 identical over 7 bases. Germline CDR1 and CDR2: MNHEY and SVGAGI. This CDR3 spans 14 amino acids. The V gene end was trimmed by 6 bases and the J gene end by 1 base; junction bases not matched to a gene: 2. The CDR3 sequence is CASRGQVNTGELFF. As DNA, the CDR3 is TGTGCCAGCAGAGGACAGGTGAACACCGGGGAGCTGTTTTTT.

The chain carries TRBV2 and TRBJ2-7; TRBD2 might be the D (7 bases). Germline CDR1 reads SNHLY; CDR2 reads FYNNEI. The CDR3 runs 15 residues. V lost 4 bases, J lost 2 bases, and 15 bases lay in between. The CDR3 nucleotides are TGTGCCAGCAGTGGGCGGGGGCAGGGACCCTACGAGCAGTACTTC. This sequence encodes CASSGRGQGPYEQYF.

J is TRBJ2-1 and V is TRBV5-4, with 9 bases that match TRBD2. Germline V gives CDR1 SGHNT, CDR2 YYREEE (reference sequence). Losses at the gene ends were 4 bases for V and 7 bases for J; bases not matched to a gene: 9. The CDR3 totals 15 residues. CDR3 region: CASSPPMRGGNEQFF. In DNA, the CDR3 is TGTGCCAGCAGCCCCCCAATGCGGGGGGGAAATGAGCAGTTCTTC. Supplemented by reference TRBV5-4 and TRBJ2-1, the full variable domain reads ETGVTQSPTHLIKTRGQQVTLRCSSQSGHNTVSWYQQALGQGPQFIFQYYREEENGRGNFPPRFSGLQFPNYSSELNVNALELDDSALYLCASSPPMRGGNEQFFGPGTRLTVL.

This clone has more than one count but fewer than ten. The chain is built from TRBV6-5 and TRBJ2-7; 8 bases align to TRBD1. The CDR3 spans 15 residues. Losses at the gene ends were 0 bases for V and 3 bases for J; bases not matched to a gene: 4. Germline values: CDR1 MNHEY, CDR2 SVGAGI. The CDR3 reads CASSYSDRGGYEQYF. The CDR3 DNA sequence: TGTGCCAGCAGTTACTCCGACAGGGGAGGCTACGAGCAGTACTTC.

This chain uses TRBV5-1 with TRBJ2-5; D is uncertain. Per the germline V gene, CDR1 is SGHRS and CDR2 is YFSETQ. Trimming took 0 bases from V and 1 from J, leaving 7 bases between them. The length of the CDR3 is 14 residues. This CDR3 reads CASSLDRSQETQYF. The CDR3 coding sequence is TGCGCCAGCAGCTTGGACCGAAGCCAAGAGACCCAGTACTTC.

V is TRBV2 and J is TRBJ2-5, with D possibly being TRBD1 (6 bases). Germline values: CDR1 SNHLY, CDR2 FYNNEI. V lost 5 bases and J 5 bases, leaving 15 bases between the germline ends. The CDR3 runs 14 residues. This CDR3 reads CASSQQGFWETQYF. The DNA for the CDR3 is TGTGCCAGCAGTCAACAGGGTTTTTGGGAGACCCAGTACTTC.